This T cell receptor beta chain was obtained from a study of OX40 agonist ivuxolimab in advanced cancers. Study as a whole: Ivuxolimab was administered intravenously to patients at 0.01 to 10 mg/kg every 2 weeks. Partial responses occurred in Three dose-escalation patients, one with hepatocellular carcinoma and two with cutaneous melanoma.

Details on this clone: Antigen: not known.

There are 14 residues in the CDR3. Germline CDR1 and CDR2: MDHEN and SYDVKM. The ends were cut back, 7 bases at V and 7 bases at J, with 19 bases in the middle. Regarding the study as a whole: At 0.1 to 3.0 mg/kg, clonal expansion of CD4+ and CD8+ blood T cells had occurred by week 6. Fewer expanded clones were found on average in CD4+ than in CD8+ T cells.

Produced via immunoSEQ multiplex PCR; TCRdb's table is partial and in-frame only. The sample has tens of thousands of clones; around 94% are singletons. The sequencing here drew on CD4+ or CD8+ T cells sorted from blood, taken in a trial of the OX40 agonist ivuxolimab. The chain recombines TRBV28 with TRBJ1-1; D gene unclear. The clonotype originates from an adult with an advanced solid tumor such as melanoma, head and neck, liver or kidney cancer. DNA for the CDR3: TGTGCCAGCAACCTGGCGTACGGTCTAGGTGAAGCTTTCTTT. Translation gives CASNLAYGLGEAFF.